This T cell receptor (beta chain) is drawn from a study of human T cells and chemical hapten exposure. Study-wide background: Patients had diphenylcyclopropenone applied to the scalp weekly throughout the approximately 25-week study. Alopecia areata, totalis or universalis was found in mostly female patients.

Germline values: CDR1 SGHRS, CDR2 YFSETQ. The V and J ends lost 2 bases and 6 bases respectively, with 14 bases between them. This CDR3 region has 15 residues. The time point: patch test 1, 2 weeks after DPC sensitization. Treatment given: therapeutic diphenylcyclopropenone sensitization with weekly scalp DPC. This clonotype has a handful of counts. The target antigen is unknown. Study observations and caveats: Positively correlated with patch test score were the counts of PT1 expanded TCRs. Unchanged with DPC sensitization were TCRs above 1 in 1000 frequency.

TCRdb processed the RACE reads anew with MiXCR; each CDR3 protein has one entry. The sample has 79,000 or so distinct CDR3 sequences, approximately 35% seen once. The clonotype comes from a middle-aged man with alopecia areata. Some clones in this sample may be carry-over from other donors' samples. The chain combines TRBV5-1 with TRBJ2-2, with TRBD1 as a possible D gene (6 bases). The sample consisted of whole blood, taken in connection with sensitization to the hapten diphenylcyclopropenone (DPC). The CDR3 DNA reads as TGCGCCAGCAGCTTCTGGGGGCCGGGCGCCGGGGAGCTGTTTTTT. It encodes CASSFWGPGAGELFF.